These 18 T cell receptor beta chains share one sample of origin, sequenced in a study of cytomegalovirus exposure and HLA in healthy donors. The PCR was carried out with 60 Vbeta primers and 13 Jbeta primers. Repertoires were generated with immunoSEQ multiplex PCR, while TCRdb's copy carries only in-frame clones and drops some. In the table there are about 250,000 clones, under 80% of which are singletons. Sequenced input: PBMCs. The receptors stem from a female donor in good health and CMV-seronegative.

This rearrangement joins TRBV7-2 to TRBJ1-2; TRBD1 matches at 11 bases. V shed 5 bases, J shed 1 base, and the junction held 6 bases outside the gene matches. This CDR3 has 16 amino acids. In germline, CDR1 is SGHTA, CDR2 FQGNSA. The CDR3 DNA reads as TGTGCCAGCAGCCCGGACAGGGGGCTCGGTAACTATGGCTACACCTTC. Its protein product is CASSPDRGLGNYGYTF. The full variable domain, its missing parts supplied by reference TRBV7-2 and TRBJ1-2, is GAGVSQSPSNKVTEKGKDVELRCDPISGHTALYWYRQSLGQGLEFLIYFQGNSAPDKSGLPSDRFSAERTGGSVSTLTIQRTQQEDSAVYLCASSPDRGLGNYGYTFGSGTRLTVV.

The chain joins TRBV19 to TRBJ2-1, with D possibly being TRBD2 (6 bases). CDR1 and CDR2 (germline): LNHDA, SQIVND (reference sequence). The germline V and J ends were trimmed by 8 bases and 8 bases, with 19 bases remaining between them. The CDR3 runs 14 residues. CDR3 DNA sequence: TGTGCCAGTCAAGGGATGCTAGGAGGGGATGAGCAGTTCTTC. Translating gives CASQGMLGGDEQFF.

There are a few counts of this clone. The chain is built from TRBV7-8 and TRBJ2-3; tentative D call: TRBD2 (5 bases). The germline gives CDR1 SGHVS, CDR2 FQNEAQ. CDR3 length equals 14 residues. V was cut by 5 bases and J by 1 base, with 10 bases left in between. CDR3 nucleotides: TGTGCCAGCAGCACCCTCGGGGGCACAGATACGCAGTATTTT. This encodes CASSTLGGTDTQYF.

The gene calls are TRBV4-1 and TRBJ2-1; D uncertain. Trimming left V 0 bases short and J 0 bases short, with 12 bases between. This CDR3 is built from 17 residues. Germline loops: CDR1 MGHRA, CDR2 YSYEKL. The CDR3 is CASSQDPTSSSYNEQFF. CDR3 nucleotide sequence: TGCGCCAGCAGCCAAGATCCCACTTCCTCCTCCTACAATGAGCAGTTCTTC.

The chain couples TRBV5-1 to TRBJ1-4; 7 bases map to TRBD1. The germline V gene encodes CDR1 SGHRS and CDR2 YFSETQ. Unmatched junction bases numbered 6, after V lost 6 bases and J lost 4 bases. This CDR3 is built from 14 residues. The CDR3: CASTSDRYNEKLFF. CDR3 bases: TGCGCCAGCACCTCGGACAGGTATAATGAAAAACTGTTTTTT. The full variable domain, its missing parts supplied by reference TRBV5-1 and TRBJ1-4, is KAGVTQTPRYLIKTRGQQVTLSCSPISGHRSVSWYQQTPGQGLQFLFEYFSETQRNKGNFPGRFSGRQFSNSRSEMNVSTLELGDSALYLCASTSDRYNEKLFFGSGTQLSVL.

The V call is TRBV2, the J call TRBJ2-7; 10 positions agree with TRBD1. This CDR3 contains 14 residues. V was clipped by 5 bases and J by 6 bases; unmatched bases: 7. Per germline, CDR1 SNHLY and CDR2 FYNNEI. The CDR3 DNA reads TGTGCCAGCAGTCCGGACAGGGGGAGGGGCGAGCAGTACTTC. Its protein is CASSPDRGRGEQYF.

J is TRBJ2-7 and V is TRBV5-8; D perhaps matches TRBD1 (7 bases). The germline V gene has CDR1 SGHTS and CDR2 YDEGEE. The CDR3 spans 16 residues. Trimming left V 1 base short and J 4 bases short, with 18 bases between. As DNA, the CDR3 is TGTGCCAGCAGCTTGTTCGGCAGGGGGGCTTCGTACGAGCAGTACTTC. Its translation is CASSLFGRGASYEQYF.

The chain recombines TRBV7-2 with TRBJ1-1, with D possibly being TRBD1 (6 bases). This CDR3 comprises 16 residues. Trimming stripped 1 base from V and 3 bases from J, with 15 bases between. CDR1 and CDR2 from the germline V gene are SGHTA and FQGNSA. The CDR3 loop reads CASSLGPGQGYTEAFF. CDR3 coding DNA: TGTGCCAGCAGCTTAGGCCCCGGTCAGGGGTACACTGAAGCTTTCTTT.

The chain links TRBV28 to TRBJ1-1, with 8 bases lining up with TRBD1. There are 15 residues in the CDR3. CDR1 and CDR2 (germline): MDHEN, SYDVKM. Trimming cost V 8 bases and J 4 bases; bases outside gene matches: 12. The CDR3 here is CASGKLETGGTEAFF. The CDR3 nucleotides read TGTGCCAGCGGGAAACTTGAAACAGGGGGCACTGAAGCTTTCTTT.

This clone was detected only once. The chain combines TRBV11-2 with TRBJ1-3; unclear D gene. The CDR3 consists of 14 residues. CDR1 SGHAT and CDR2 FQNNGV come from the germline V gene. V lost 2 bases to trimming and J lost 4 bases, with 9 bases between them. As DNA, the CDR3 is TGTGCCAGCAGCTTAAGCGTACCCGGAAACACCATATATTTT. Encoded protein: CASSLSVPGNTIYF.

The chain recombines TRBV5-4 with TRBJ2-1; 9 positions agree with TRBD2. In germline, CDR1 is SGHNT, CDR2 YYREEE (reference sequence). The CDR3 is 15 residues long. With 3 bases clipped from V and 3 bases from J, the junction kept 4 bases outside the gene matches. The CDR3 sequence is CASSYRLADYNEQFF. Written as DNA, the CDR3 is TGTGCCAGCAGCTACCGACTAGCGGACTACAATGAGCAGTTCTTC.

V gene TRBV28 combines with J gene TRBJ2-5; weak D call: TRBD2 (5 bases). Germline-derived CDR1 and CDR2 are MDHEN and SYDVKM. The V end lost 11 bases, the J end lost 5 bases, and 12 bases lay between the germline ends. The CDR3 totals 11 residues. The CDR3 sequence is CACLREETQYF. The CDR3 DNA follows: TGTGCCTGCCTGAGGGAGGAGACCCAGTACTTC.

In its sample, this clone was seen a few times. The rearrangement joins TRBV28 to TRBJ2-1, with 14 bases lining up with TRBD2. The J segment lost 9 bases and the V segment lost 8 bases, leaving 9 bases of the junction unmatched. The length of the CDR3 is 15 residues. Germline values: CDR1 MDHEN, CDR2 SYDVKM. CDR3 coding DNA: TGTGCCAGCTGCCCCGGGACTAGCGGGAGAGGTGAGCAGTTCTTC. Encoded protein: CASCPGTSGRGEQFF.

The chain couples TRBV27 to TRBJ2-7, with a tentative D call TRBD1 (6 bases). The ends were cut back, 1 base at V and 2 bases at J, with 9 bases in the middle. The CDR3 is made up of 14 amino acids. Germline CDR1 is MNHEY and CDR2 is SMNVEV (reference sequence). CDR3 region: CASSLYQGTYEQYF. The CDR3 DNA follows: TGTGCCAGCAGTTTATATCAGGGGACCTACGAGCAGTACTTC.

The chain recombines TRBV5-6 with TRBJ2-7, with D unresolved. CDR3 size: 12 residues. V was trimmed by 3 bases and J by 0 bases, leaving 4 bases between them. Germline CDR1 reads SGHDT; CDR2 reads YYEEEE. In nucleotides, the CDR3 is TGTGCCAGCAGCTATAGCTCCTACGAGCAGTACTTC. Translating gives CASSYSSYEQYF.

The chain has TRBV30 and TRBJ1-4, with 7 nucleotides matching TRBD1. V trimming: 3 bases; J trimming: 5 bases; junction bases outside the gene matches: 3. Germline assignment: CDR1 GTSNPN and CDR2 SVGIG (reference sequence). This CDR3 is built from 13 residues. The CDR3 nucleotides read TGTGCCTGGAGACGACAGGGCAATGAAAAACTGTTTTTT. It is translated as CAWRRQGNEKLFF.

This clone was detected only once. This chain connects TRBV11-3 to TRBJ2-7, with D tentatively TRBD2 (5 bases). There are 13 residues in the CDR3. The V and J ends lost 4 bases and 6 bases respectively, with 13 bases between them. Germline V gives CDR1 SGHNT, CDR2 YENEEA. For the CDR3, the DNA is TGTGCCAGCAGCTCACGGACGGCGGGCGAGCAGTACTTC. It yields the protein CASSSRTAGEQYF.

This clone was observed a single time. The chain links TRBV2 to TRBJ2-7; TRBD2 is a possible D gene (7 bases). With 8 bases removed from V and 3 bases from J, the gap between germline ends came to 14 bases. Looked up from germline, CDR1 is SNHLY and CDR2 is FYNNEI. The CDR3 is 13 amino acids. The DNA for the CDR3 is TGTGCCAGCGGGGGCCAGCGGGGCTACGAGCAGTACTTC. This translates into CASGGQRGYEQYF.